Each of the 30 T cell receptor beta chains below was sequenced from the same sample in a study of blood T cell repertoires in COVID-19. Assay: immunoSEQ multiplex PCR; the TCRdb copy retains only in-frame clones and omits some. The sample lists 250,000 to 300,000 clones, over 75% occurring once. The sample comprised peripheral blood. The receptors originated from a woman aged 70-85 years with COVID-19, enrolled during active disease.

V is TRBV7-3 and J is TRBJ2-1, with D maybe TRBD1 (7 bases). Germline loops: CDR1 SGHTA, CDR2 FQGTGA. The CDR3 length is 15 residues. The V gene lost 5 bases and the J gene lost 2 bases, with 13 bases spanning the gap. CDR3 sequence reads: CASSMAGQPYNEQFF. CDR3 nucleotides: TGTGCCAGCAGCATGGCGGGACAGCCCTACAATGAGCAGTTCTTC.

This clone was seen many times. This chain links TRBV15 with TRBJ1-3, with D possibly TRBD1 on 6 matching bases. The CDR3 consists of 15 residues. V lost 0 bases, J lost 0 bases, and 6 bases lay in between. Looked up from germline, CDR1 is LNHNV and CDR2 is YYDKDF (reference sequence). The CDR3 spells CATSREDSSGNTIYF. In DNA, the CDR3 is TGTGCCACCAGCAGAGAGGACAGCTCTGGAAACACCATATATTTT.

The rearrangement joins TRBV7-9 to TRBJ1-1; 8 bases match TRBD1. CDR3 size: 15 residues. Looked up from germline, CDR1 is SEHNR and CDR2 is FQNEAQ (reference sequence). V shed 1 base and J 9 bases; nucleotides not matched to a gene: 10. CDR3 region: CASSLDGQGAYQAFF. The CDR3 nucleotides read TGTGCCAGCAGCTTAGACGGGCAGGGGGCCTACCAAGCTTTCTTT.

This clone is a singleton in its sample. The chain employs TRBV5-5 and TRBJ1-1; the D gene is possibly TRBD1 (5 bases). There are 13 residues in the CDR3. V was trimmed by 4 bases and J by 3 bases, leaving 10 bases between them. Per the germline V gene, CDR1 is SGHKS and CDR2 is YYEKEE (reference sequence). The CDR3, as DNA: TGTGCCAGCAGCAGCCAAGGGGACACTGAAGCTTTCTTT. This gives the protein CASSSQGDTEAFF.

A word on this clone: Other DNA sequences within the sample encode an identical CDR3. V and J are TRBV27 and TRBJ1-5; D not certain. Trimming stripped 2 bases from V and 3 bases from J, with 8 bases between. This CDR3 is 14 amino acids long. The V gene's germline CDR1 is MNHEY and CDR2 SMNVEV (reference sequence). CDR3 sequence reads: CASSLTLTNQPQHF. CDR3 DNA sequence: TGTGCCAGCAGTTTAACGCTAACCAATCAGCCCCAGCATTTT.

CDR3 nucleotides: TGCAGCGTTGGATCAGCGGGAGGGAGCTCCTACAATGAGCAGTTCTTC. This gives the protein CSVGSAGGSSYNEQFF. The rearrangement joins TRBV29-1 to TRBJ2-1; 10 bases line up with TRBD2. J was trimmed by 0 bases and V by 4 bases; bases with no gene match: 6. Germline lookup yields CDR1 SQVTM and CDR2 ANQGSEA. CDR3 length: 16 amino acids.

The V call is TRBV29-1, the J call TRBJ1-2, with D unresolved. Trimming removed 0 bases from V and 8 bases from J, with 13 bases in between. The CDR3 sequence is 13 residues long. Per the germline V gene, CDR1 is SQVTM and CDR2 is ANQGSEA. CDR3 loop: CSVEEVRLVGYTF. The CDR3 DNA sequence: TGCAGCGTTGAAGAGGTCCGACTCGTGGGCTACACCTTC. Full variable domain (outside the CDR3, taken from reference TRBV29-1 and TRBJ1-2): SAVISQKPSRDICQRGTSLTIQCQVDSQVTMMFWYRQQPGQSLTLIATANQGSEATYESGFVIDKFPISRPNLTFSTLTVSNMSPEDSSIYLCSVEEVRLVGYTFGSGTRLTVV.

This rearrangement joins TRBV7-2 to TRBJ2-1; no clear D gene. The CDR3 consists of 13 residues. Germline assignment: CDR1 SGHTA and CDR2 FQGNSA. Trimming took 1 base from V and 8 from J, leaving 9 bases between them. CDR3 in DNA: TGTGCCAGCAGCTTAGATCGCTCGGATGAGCAGTTCTTC. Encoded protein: CASSLDRSDEQFF.

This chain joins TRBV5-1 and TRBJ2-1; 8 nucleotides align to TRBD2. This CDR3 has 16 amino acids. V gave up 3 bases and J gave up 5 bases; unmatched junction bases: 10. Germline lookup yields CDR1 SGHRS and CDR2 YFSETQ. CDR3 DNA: TGCGCCAGCAGCTCCGGGGAGTTAGCGGGACACAATGAGCAGTTCTTC. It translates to CASSSGELAGHNEQFF.

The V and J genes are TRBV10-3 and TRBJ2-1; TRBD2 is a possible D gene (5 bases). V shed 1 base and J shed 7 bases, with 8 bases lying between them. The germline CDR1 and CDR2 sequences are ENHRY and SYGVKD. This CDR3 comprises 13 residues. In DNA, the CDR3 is TGTGCCATCAGTGAGTTAGCGAAAAATGAGCAGTTCTTC. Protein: CAISELAKNEQFF.

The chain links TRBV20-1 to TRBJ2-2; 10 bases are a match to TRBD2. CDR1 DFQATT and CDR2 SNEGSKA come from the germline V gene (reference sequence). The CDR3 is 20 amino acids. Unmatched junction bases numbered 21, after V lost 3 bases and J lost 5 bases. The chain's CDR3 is CSASHRLAGTGRCVTGELFF. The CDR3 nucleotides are TGCAGTGCTAGTCACAGACTAGCGGGTACAGGGAGATGTGTGACCGGGGAGCTGTTTTTT.

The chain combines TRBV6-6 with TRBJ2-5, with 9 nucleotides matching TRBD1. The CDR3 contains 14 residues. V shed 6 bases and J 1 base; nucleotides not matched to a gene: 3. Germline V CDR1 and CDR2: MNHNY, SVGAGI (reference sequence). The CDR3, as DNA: TGTGCCAGCAGCACAGGGGGCGGCCAAGAGACCCAGTACTTC. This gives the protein CASSTGGGQETQYF.

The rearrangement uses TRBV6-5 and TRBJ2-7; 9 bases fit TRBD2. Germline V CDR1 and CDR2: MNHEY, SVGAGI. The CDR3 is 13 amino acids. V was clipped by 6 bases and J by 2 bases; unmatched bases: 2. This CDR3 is CASRTSGTYEQYF. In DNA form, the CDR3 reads TGTGCCAGCAGGACTAGCGGAACCTACGAGCAGTACTTC.

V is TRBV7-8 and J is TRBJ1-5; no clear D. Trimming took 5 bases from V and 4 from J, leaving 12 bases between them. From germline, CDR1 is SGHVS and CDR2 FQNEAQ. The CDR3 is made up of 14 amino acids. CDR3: CASSVSPKNQPQHF. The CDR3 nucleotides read TGTGCCAGCAGCGTGAGTCCCAAAAATCAGCCCCAGCATTTT.

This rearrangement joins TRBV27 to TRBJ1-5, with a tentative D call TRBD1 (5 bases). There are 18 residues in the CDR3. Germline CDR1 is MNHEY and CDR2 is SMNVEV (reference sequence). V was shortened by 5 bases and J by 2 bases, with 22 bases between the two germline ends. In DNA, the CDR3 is TGTGCCAGCAGTCCGTATTTTGGGGTAGGGGTCGGCAATCAGCCCCAGCATTTT. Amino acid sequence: CASSPYFGVGVGNQPQHF.

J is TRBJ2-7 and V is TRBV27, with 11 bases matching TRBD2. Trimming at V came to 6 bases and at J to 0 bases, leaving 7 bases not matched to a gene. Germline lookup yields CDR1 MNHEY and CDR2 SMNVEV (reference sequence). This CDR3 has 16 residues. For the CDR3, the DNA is TGTGCCAGCAGCCTGAGGGGACTAGCGGACTCCTACGAGCAGTACTTC. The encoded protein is CASSLRGLADSYEQYF.

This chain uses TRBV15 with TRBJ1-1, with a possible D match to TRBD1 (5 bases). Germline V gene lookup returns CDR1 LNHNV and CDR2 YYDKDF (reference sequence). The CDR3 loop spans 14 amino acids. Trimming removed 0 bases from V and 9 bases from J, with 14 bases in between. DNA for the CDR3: TGTGCCACCAGCAGAGATCGGGGGACTGGCAAAGCTTTCTTT. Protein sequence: CATSRDRGTGKAFF.

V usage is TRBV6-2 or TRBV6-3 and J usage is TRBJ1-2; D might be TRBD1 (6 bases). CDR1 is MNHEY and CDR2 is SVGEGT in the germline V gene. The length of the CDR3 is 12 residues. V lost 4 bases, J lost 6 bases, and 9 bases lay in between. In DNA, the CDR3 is TGTGCCAGCAGTTCGGGGGGCCATGGCTACACCTTC. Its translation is CASSSGGHGYTF.

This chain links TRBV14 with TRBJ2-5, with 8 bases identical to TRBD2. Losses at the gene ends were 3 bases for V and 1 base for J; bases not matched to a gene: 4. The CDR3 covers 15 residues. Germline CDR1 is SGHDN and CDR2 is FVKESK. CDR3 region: CASSHSGIVQETQYF. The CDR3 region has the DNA TGTGCCAGCAGCCATAGCGGGATAGTCCAAGAGACCCAGTACTTC.

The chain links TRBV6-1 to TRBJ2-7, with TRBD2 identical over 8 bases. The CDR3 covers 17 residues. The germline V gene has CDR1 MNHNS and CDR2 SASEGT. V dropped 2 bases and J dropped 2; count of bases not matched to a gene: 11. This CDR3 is CASSETDIAGIPYEQYF. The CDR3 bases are TGTGCCAGCAGTGAAACGGATATAGCGGGGATACCCTACGAGCAGTACTTC.

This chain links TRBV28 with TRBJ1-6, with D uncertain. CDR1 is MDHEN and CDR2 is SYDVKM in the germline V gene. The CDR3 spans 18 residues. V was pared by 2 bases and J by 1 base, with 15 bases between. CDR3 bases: TGTGCCAGCAGTTTACGGTCACGCCGGGATTCCTATAATTCACCCCTCCACTTT. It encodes CASSLRSRRDSYNSPLHF.

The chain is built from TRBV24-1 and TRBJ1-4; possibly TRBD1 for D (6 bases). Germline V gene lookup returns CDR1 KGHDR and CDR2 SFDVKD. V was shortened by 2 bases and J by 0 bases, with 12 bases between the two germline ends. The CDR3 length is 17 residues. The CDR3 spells CATSDSGDIATNEKLFF. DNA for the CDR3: TGTGCCACCAGTGATTCAGGGGACATTGCAACTAATGAAAAACTGTTTTTT.

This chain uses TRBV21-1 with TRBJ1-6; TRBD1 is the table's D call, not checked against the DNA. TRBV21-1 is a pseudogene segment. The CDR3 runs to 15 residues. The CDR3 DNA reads TGTGCCAGCAGCAAAATTGGACAGGATAATTCACCCCTCCACTTT. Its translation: CASSKIGQDNSPLHF.

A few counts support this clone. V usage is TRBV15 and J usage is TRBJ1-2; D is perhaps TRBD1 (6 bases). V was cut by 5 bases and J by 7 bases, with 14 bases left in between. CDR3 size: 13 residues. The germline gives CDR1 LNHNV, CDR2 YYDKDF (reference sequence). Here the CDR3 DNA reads TGTGCCACCAGCTTGGAGGACAGCTTTGGCTACACCTTC. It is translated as CATSLEDSFGYTF.

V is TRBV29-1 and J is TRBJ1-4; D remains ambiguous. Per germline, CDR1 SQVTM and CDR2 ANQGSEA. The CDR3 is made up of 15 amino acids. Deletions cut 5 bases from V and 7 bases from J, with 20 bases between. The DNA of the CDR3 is TGCAGCGTTAGCGTTGGAGGCGGCCGTGGTGAAAAACTGTTTTTT. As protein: CSVSVGGGRGEKLFF.

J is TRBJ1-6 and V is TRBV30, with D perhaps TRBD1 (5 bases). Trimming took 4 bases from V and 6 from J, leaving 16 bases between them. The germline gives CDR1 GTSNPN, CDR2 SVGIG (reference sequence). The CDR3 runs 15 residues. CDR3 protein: CAWMSGRVPNSPLHF. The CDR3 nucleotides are TGTGCCTGGATGTCGGGCAGGGTCCCTAATTCACCCCTCCACTTT.

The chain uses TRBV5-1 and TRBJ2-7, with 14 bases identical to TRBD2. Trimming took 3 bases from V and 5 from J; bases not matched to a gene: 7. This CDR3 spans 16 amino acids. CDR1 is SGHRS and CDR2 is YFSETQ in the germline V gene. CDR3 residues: CASSSGLAGDVDEQYF. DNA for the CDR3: TGCGCCAGCAGCTCGGGACTAGCGGGAGACGTCGACGAGCAGTACTTC. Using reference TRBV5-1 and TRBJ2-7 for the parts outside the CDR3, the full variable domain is KAGVTQTPRYLIKTRGQQVTLSCSPISGHRSVSWYQQTPGQGLQFLFEYFSETQRNKGNFPGRFSGRQFSNSRSEMNVSTLELGDSALYLCASSSGLAGDVDEQYFGPGTRLTVT.

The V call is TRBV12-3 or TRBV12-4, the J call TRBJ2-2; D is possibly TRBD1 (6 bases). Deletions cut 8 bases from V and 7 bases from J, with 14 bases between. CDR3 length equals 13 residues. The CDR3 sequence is CASGNRAIGELFF. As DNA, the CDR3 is TGTGCCAGCGGAAACAGGGCGATCGGGGAGCTGTTTTTT.

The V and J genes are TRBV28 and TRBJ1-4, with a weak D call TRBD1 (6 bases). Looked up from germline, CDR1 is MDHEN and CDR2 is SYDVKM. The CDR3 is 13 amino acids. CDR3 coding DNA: TGTGCGGCGGGGGCAGGTCCTAATGAAAAACTGTTTTTT. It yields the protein CAAGAGPNEKLFF.

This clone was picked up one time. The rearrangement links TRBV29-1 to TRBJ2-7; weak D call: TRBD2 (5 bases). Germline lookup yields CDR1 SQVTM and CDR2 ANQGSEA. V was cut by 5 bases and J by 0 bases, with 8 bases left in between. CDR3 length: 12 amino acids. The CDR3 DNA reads TGCAGCGTTTCAGCGGTCTCCTACGAGCAGTACTTC. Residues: CSVSAVSYEQYF.